The 9 T cell receptor beta chains listed next were all sequenced from one sample in a study of OX40 agonist ivuxolimab in advanced cancers. Some clones are missing from TCRdb's copy, which holds only in-frame ones; the method was immunoSEQ multiplex PCR. The sample shows tens of thousands of clones, about 89% of them seen only once. Sequenced here: CD4+ or CD8+ T cells sorted from blood, sampled in a trial of the OX40 agonist ivuxolimab. These TCRs come from an adult with an advanced solid tumor such as melanoma, head and neck, liver or kidney cancer.

The chain carries TRBV11-2 and TRBJ1-2; TRBD1 agrees at 8 bases. The CDR3 loop spans 14 amino acids. Trimming took 0 bases from V and 8 from J; bases not matched to a gene: 5. Germline loops: CDR1 SGHAT, CDR2 FQNNGV. CDR3 amino acids: CASSLEVTGVGYTF. The CDR3 DNA follows: TGTGCCAGCAGCTTAGAAGTGACAGGGGTAGGCTACACCTTC.

Of note for this clone: Other DNA sequences in the sample encode the same CDR3. The chain uses TRBV19 and TRBJ2-1; D uncertain. Trimming pared 3 bases from V and 5 bases from J, leaving 8 bases between. CDR1 is LNHDA, CDR2 SQIVND, per germline (reference sequence). This CDR3 has 13 residues. CDR3 sequence (DNA): TGTGCCAGTAGTATTGGCAGTAACAATGAGCAGTTCTTC. Residues: CASSIGSNNEQFF.

The CDR3 loop is CASRSQGANTEAFF. The CDR3 DNA is TGTGCCAGTAGATCACAGGGGGCGAACACTGAAGCTTTCTTT. The chain links TRBV19 to TRBJ1-1; 9 positions match TRBD1. This CDR3 region has 14 residues. V shed 6 bases and J 1 base; nucleotides not matched to a gene: 3. Germline lookup yields CDR1 LNHDA and CDR2 SQIVND (reference sequence).

The V call is TRBV11-3, the J call TRBJ2-3; D gene unclear. The CDR3 runs to 12 residues. The ends were cut back, 3 bases at V and 4 bases at J, with 5 bases in the middle. CDR1 is SGHNT, CDR2 YENEEA, per germline. The CDR3: CASSFGSDTQYF. The CDR3, as DNA: TGTGCCAGCAGCTTCGGGTCAGATACGCAGTATTTT.

This chain links TRBV5-1 with TRBJ2-2, with 8 bases that match TRBD1. The CDR3 sequence is 16 residues long. Germline CDR1 reads SGHRS; CDR2 reads YFSETQ. The V segment lost 3 bases and the J segment 3 bases; nucleotides outside the gene matches: 7. DNA for the CDR3: TGCGCCAGCAGCTCCACAGGGACAGGTGACACCGGGGAGCTGTTTTTT. Translated: CASSSTGTGDTGELFF.

The chain has TRBV7-2 and TRBJ2-7; TRBD1 aligns across 7 bases. CDR1 and CDR2 from the germline V gene are SGHTA and FQGNSA. The junction had 7 bases not matched to a gene; V was cut back by 5 bases and J by 3 bases. CDR3 size: 14 residues. CDR3 sequence (DNA): TGTGCCAGCAGCCTTACAGGGGACAGCTACGAGCAGTACTTC. Translation gives CASSLTGDSYEQYF. The variable domain in full, completed from reference TRBV7-2 and TRBJ2-7, reads GAGVSQSPSNKVTEKGKDVELRCDPISGHTALYWYRQSLGQGLEFLIYFQGNSAPDKSGLPSDRFSAERTGGSVSTLTIQRTQQEDSAVYLCASSLTGDSYEQYFGPGTRLTVT.

V is TRBV5-6 and J is TRBJ2-3, with a tentative D call TRBD1 (6 bases). The CDR3 covers 14 residues. The V end was cut by 3 bases, the J end by 4 bases, with 12 bases between. Germline V lookup: CDR1 SGHDT, CDR2 YYEEEE. The CDR3 DNA reads as TGTGCCAGCAGCTCCAGGACAGTCCCAGATACGCAGTATTTT. Protein: CASSSRTVPDTQYF.

The chain uses TRBV19 and TRBJ1-2, with D perhaps TRBD1 (6 bases). Germline-derived CDR1 and CDR2 are LNHDA and SQIVND (reference sequence). The CDR3 is 15 residues long. Trimming cost V 3 bases and J 6 bases, with 17 bases left between them. CDR3 amino acids: CASSISWWTEDGYTF. Here the CDR3 DNA reads TGTGCCAGTAGTATTTCGTGGTGGACAGAAGATGGCTACACCTTC.

This clone was detected once. V is TRBV6-5 and J is TRBJ1-2; D is possibly TRBD1 (5 bases). V gave up 6 bases and J gave up 4 bases, with 9 bases separating them. This CDR3 comprises 12 residues. CDR1 MNHEY and CDR2 SVGAGI come from the germline V gene. The CDR3 nucleotides are TGTGCCAGCAGCAAGGACATCTATGGCTACACCTTC. It encodes CASSKDIYGYTF.